One sample yielded the 24 T cell receptor beta chains listed below, sequenced in a study of blood T cell repertoires in COVID-19. Sequenced by immunoSEQ multiplex PCR; TCRdb stores in-frame clones only, minus some. The sample gives 95,000 to 120,000 clones, roughly 80% of which show up once; 1.5% to 1.9% is in the top ten. Sequenced: peripheral blood. The receptors come from a man aged 50 to 59 with acute or convalescent COVID-19.

This sequence joins TRBV29-1 and TRBJ1-2, with D unresolved. Germline V gene lookup returns CDR1 SQVTM and CDR2 ANQGSEA. The CDR3 extends over 12 amino acids. Trimming shortened V by 1 base and J by 5 bases, and 8 bases separated the two germline ends. The CDR3 reads CSVEGQAYGYTF. DNA of the CDR3: TGCAGCGTTGAAGGCCAGGCTTATGGCTACACCTTC.

The J gene is TRBJ1-2, the V gene TRBV5-1; the D is unclear. The CDR3 is 14 residues long. Germline lookup yields CDR1 SGHRS and CDR2 YFSETQ. With 3 bases removed from V and 9 bases from J, the gap between germline ends came to 18 bases. The CDR3 sequence is CASSSTTVGESYTF. DNA for the CDR3: TGCGCCAGCAGCTCCACGACGGTCGGGGAGAGCTACACCTTC. The complete variable domain, with remaining parts taken from reference TRBV5-1 and TRBJ1-2, reads KAGVTQTPRYLIKTRGQQVTLSCSPISGHRSVSWYQQTPGQGLQFLFEYFSETQRNKGNFPGRFSGRQFSNSRSEMNVSTLELGDSALYLCASSSTTVGESYTFGSGTRLTVV.

This rearrangement joins TRBV6-6 to TRBJ2-2, with 7 bases matching TRBD2. Germline loops: CDR1 MNHNY, CDR2 SVGAGI (reference sequence). J lost 3 bases, V lost 2 bases, and 6 bases had no gene match. This CDR3 spans 16 amino acids. CDR3 residues: CASSYGFAGDTGELFF. The DNA for the CDR3 is TGTGCCAGCAGTTACGGGTTCGCGGGGGACACCGGGGAGCTGTTTTTT.

The chain carries TRBV2 and TRBJ1-1; D is unresolved. The germline V gene encodes CDR1 SNHLY and CDR2 FYNNEI. Trimming left V 3 bases short and J 1 base short, with 6 bases between. This CDR3 has 13 residues. CDR3 sequence: CASSDQRNTEAFF. In DNA, the CDR3 is TGTGCCAGCAGTGATCAGCGGAACACTGAAGCTTTCTTT. The full variable domain, rest sourced from reference TRBV2 and TRBJ1-1, is EPEVTQTPSHQVTQMGQEVILRCVPISNHLYFYWYRQILGQKVEFLVSFYNNEISEKSEIFDDQFSVERPDGSNFTLKIRSTKLEDSAMYFCASSDQRNTEAFFGQGTRLTVV.

This chain links TRBV5-1 with TRBJ1-2, with TRBD1 matching 7 bases. CDR3 length: 13 residues. The V gene's germline CDR1 is SGHRS and CDR2 YFSETQ. Germline trimming cut 3 bases from V and 8 bases from J; bases unmatched to any gene: 7. CDR3 protein: CASSSNTGVGYTF. The CDR3 coding sequence is TGCGCCAGCAGCTCGAATACAGGGGTAGGCTACACCTTC. The full variable domain, rest sourced from reference TRBV5-1 and TRBJ1-2, is KAGVTQTPRYLIKTRGQQVTLSCSPISGHRSVSWYQQTPGQGLQFLFEYFSETQRNKGNFPGRFSGRQFSNSRSEMNVSTLELGDSALYLCASSSNTGVGYTFGSGTRLTVV.

This clone was picked up one time. The gene calls are TRBV5-4 and TRBJ1-2; TRBD1 matches at 8 bases. The V gene end was trimmed by 3 bases and the J gene end by 2 bases; junction bases not matched to a gene: 6. Germline lookup yields CDR1 SGHNT and CDR2 YYREEE (reference sequence). The CDR3 spans 15 residues. The CDR3 DNA follows: TGTGCCAGCAGCTCGTCTCCAGGGGGCAACTATGGCTACACCTTC. Translated: CASSSSPGGNYGYTF.

The chain combines TRBV28 with TRBJ1-2, with D hard to call. Trimming cost V 2 bases and J 2 bases, with 3 bases left between them. Germline V gene data show CDR1 as MDHEN and CDR2 as SYDVKM. The CDR3 extends over 12 amino acids. The CDR3 coding sequence is TGTGCCAGCAGTTTAGTAAACTATGGCTACACCTTC. Residues: CASSLVNYGYTF.

This clone was counted a few times. This chain connects TRBV3-1 (or the pseudogene TRBV3-2) to TRBJ2-2; weak D call: TRBD1 (6 bases). This CDR3 has 15 residues. V lost 1 base, J lost 6 bases, and 12 bases lay in between. The germline CDR1 and CDR2 sequences are LGHDT and YNNKEL (reference sequence). CDR3 protein: CASSQVAGAAGELFF. DNA for the CDR3: TGTGCCAGCAGCCAAGTGGCAGGGGCAGCCGGGGAGCTGTTTTTT.

The V gene is TRBV6-1, the J gene TRBJ1-6; D is uncertain. Germline V gene lookup returns CDR1 MNHNS and CDR2 SASEGT. The length of the CDR3 is 14 residues. The germline V and J ends were trimmed by 2 bases and 7 bases, with 9 bases remaining between them. The CDR3 DNA reads TGTGCCAGCAGTGAACCGGGGTGGAATTCACCCCTCCACTTT. Translated, it gives CASSEPGWNSPLHF.

The rearrangement joins TRBV7-9 to TRBJ1-2; D is perhaps TRBD1 (6 bases). This CDR3 has 14 amino acids. V was cut by 5 bases and J by 8 bases, with 18 bases left in between. Germline values: CDR1 SEHNR, CDR2 FQNEAQ (reference sequence). The CDR3, as DNA: TGTGCCAGCAGCCTGCGACAGGCCCCTAACGGCTACACCTTC. Translating gives CASSLRQAPNGYTF.

This clone has only a few counts. The rearrangement joins TRBV20-1 to TRBJ1-2; TRBD1 might be the D (6 bases). Trimming stripped 3 bases from V and 4 bases from J, with 15 bases between. Germline V CDR1 and CDR2: DFQATT, SNEGSKA (reference sequence). CDR3 size: 14 residues. The CDR3 here is CSASKVTGTYGYTF. CDR3 sequence (DNA): TGCAGTGCTAGTAAAGTAACAGGGACCTATGGCTACACCTTC.

The chain links TRBV2 to TRBJ2-3; D remains unclear. Trimming removed 3 bases from V and 0 bases from J, with 10 bases in between. The CDR3 contains 15 residues. The V gene's germline CDR1 is SNHLY and CDR2 FYNNEI. CDR3 nucleotide sequence: TGTGCCAGCAGTGACGTACAGTCAAGCACAGATACGCAGTATTTT. The encoded protein is CASSDVQSSTDTQYF.

This clone was detected only once. The chain recombines TRBV28 with TRBJ1-5; D is perhaps TRBD1 (6 bases). The V end lost 8 bases, the J end lost 2 bases, and 10 bases lay between the germline ends. Germline V gene lookup returns CDR1 MDHEN and CDR2 SYDVKM. This CDR3 is built from 13 residues. This chain's CDR3 is CASGAGGNQPQHF. The CDR3 DNA reads as TGTGCCAGCGGGGCAGGGGGCAATCAGCCCCAGCATTTT.

The chain joins TRBV2 to TRBJ1-4; D may be TRBD1 (5 bases). The CDR3 is 16 amino acids. The germline V and J ends were trimmed by 1 base and 7 bases, with 16 bases remaining between them. From germline, CDR1 is SNHLY and CDR2 FYNNEI. CDR3 sequence: CASSEDAFYRIEKLFF. The CDR3 DNA reads as TGTGCCAGCAGTGAAGATGCGTTTTACAGGATTGAAAAACTGTTTTTT.

The genes are TRBV5-6 and TRBJ2-7; D call uncertain. The CDR3 consists of 12 residues. Per germline, CDR1 SGHDT and CDR2 YYEEEE. Trimming shortened V by 0 bases and J by 5 bases, and 6 bases separated the two germline ends. CDR3 nucleotides: TGTGCCAGCAGCTTGGTGGGCCACGAGCAGTACGTC. The encoded protein is CASSLVGHEQYV.

A single count supports this clone. This chain connects TRBV5-1 to TRBJ2-3; the match to TRBD1 covers 7 bases. V trimming: 4 bases; J trimming: 1 base; junction bases outside the gene matches: 3. The CDR3 totals 14 residues. The germline gives CDR1 SGHRS, CDR2 YFSETQ. This CDR3 reads CASSVGQGTDTQYF. The CDR3 region has the DNA TGCGCCAGCAGCGTCGGACAGGGCACAGATACGCAGTATTTT.

This chain uses TRBV30 with TRBJ1-6; no clear D gene. CDR3 length equals 13 residues. Germline CDR1 GTSNPN, CDR2 SVGIG (reference sequence). Trimming removed 3 bases from V and 6 bases from J, with 9 bases in between. CDR3 loop: CAWSRGSNSPLHF. The CDR3 nucleotides are TGTGCCTGGAGCCGAGGAAGTAATTCACCCCTCCACTTT.

The chain has TRBV11-2 and TRBJ1-1; D remains ambiguous. V lost 3 bases, J lost 6 bases, and 8 bases lay in between. The CDR3 is 12 amino acids. CDR1 is SGHAT, CDR2 FQNNGV, per germline. The CDR3 here is CASSFSRAEAFF. Here the CDR3 DNA reads TGTGCCAGCAGCTTCTCACGAGCTGAAGCTTTCTTT.

V and J are TRBV7-4 and TRBJ1-4, with 9 bases identical to TRBD1. The germline V gene encodes CDR1 SGHVT and CDR2 SQSDAQ. The V gene end was trimmed by 4 bases and the J gene end by 4 bases; junction bases not matched to a gene: 4. The CDR3 has 15 amino acids. The CDR3 protein is CASSYRDRDNEKLFF. For the CDR3, the DNA is TGTGCCAGCAGCTACCGGGACAGGGATAATGAAAAACTGTTTTTT.

The chain joins TRBV6-1 to TRBJ1-2; no firm D call. The CDR3 is made up of 14 amino acids. The ends were cut back, 3 bases at V and 4 bases at J, with 12 bases in the middle. The V gene's germline CDR1 is MNHNS and CDR2 SASEGT. CDR3 residues: CASSDWSVRYGYTF. The CDR3 DNA reads as TGTGCCAGCAGTGATTGGTCAGTCCGCTATGGCTACACCTTC.

The chain combines TRBV5-6 with TRBJ1-5, with D unclear. V lost 4 bases and J lost 9, with 11 bases in between. From germline, CDR1 is SGHDT and CDR2 YYEEEE. This CDR3 has 12 amino acids. The CDR3 bases are TGTGCCAGCAGCGGACTACGTGGGCCCCAGCATTTT. Translating it yields CASSGLRGPQHF.

The chain is built from TRBV6-5 and TRBJ1-1, with D unclear. The germline CDR1 and CDR2 sequences are MNHEY and SVGAGI. Trimming pared 7 bases from V and 7 bases from J, leaving 22 bases between. CDR3 length: 15 residues. DNA for the CDR3: TGTGCCAGCAATTCGCGCGGGAACACCAGAGGTGAAGCTTTCTTT. It yields the protein CASNSRGNTRGEAFF.

V is TRBV2 and J is TRBJ2-6; possibly TRBD1 for D (6 bases). The CDR3 length is 15 residues. V shed 5 bases and J shed 4 bases, with 12 bases lying between them. Germline lookup yields CDR1 SNHLY and CDR2 FYNNEI. The CDR3 bases are TGTGCCAGCAGTTTACAGGGACCCGGGGCCAACGTCCTGACTTTC. Encoded protein: CASSLQGPGANVLTF.

The chain is built from TRBV10-3 and TRBJ2-1; TRBD1 matches at 10 bases. Germline CDR1 is ENHRY and CDR2 is SYGVKD. The V segment lost 2 bases and the J segment 7 bases; nucleotides outside the gene matches: 5. The length of the CDR3 is 15 residues. The DNA for the CDR3 is TGTGCCATCAGTGAGGCCGGGACAGGGGTGAATGAGCAGTTCTTC. It specifies CAISEAGTGVNEQFF.